These T cell receptor beta chains were read from a single sample in a study of blood T cells in healthy people across ages. TCRdb re-called the 5' RACE reads with MiXCR, one entry per CDR3 protein. The data hold hundreds of thousands of distinct CDR3 sequences, with around 41% observed a single time. The sequenced sample was blood. Receptor source: a man at least 80 years old in good health. Both conserved end residues are part of each CDR3. The order of the fields is clone size, J gene, V gene, D gene, CDR3 DNA, CDR3 protein. D genes are given only for firm matches. A row's size may be missing; if present it is once, few, many or a size class.

abundance: once; j_gene: TRBJ1-3; v_gene: TRBV7-2; d_gene: -; CDR3nt: TGTGCCAGCAGCTTAGAGGCGGGCTCTGGAAACACCATATATTTT; CDR3aa: CASSLEAGSGNTIYF
abundance: -; j_gene: TRBJ2-5; v_gene: TRBV5-1; d_gene: TRBD1; CDR3nt: TGCGCCAGCAGGAAGGGGGCGCGGGAGACCCAGTACTTC; CDR3aa: CASRKGARETQYF
abundance: many; j_gene: TRBJ1-1; v_gene: TRBV6-5; d_gene: -; CDR3nt: TGTGCCAGCAGTGCGGTGCGGGACTTGAGCACTGAAGCTTTCTTT; CDR3aa: CASSAVRDLSTEAFF
abundance: -; j_gene: TRBJ1-2; v_gene: TRBV7-9; d_gene: -; CDR3nt: TGTGCCAGCAGCTTAGTAAGCCTTAACTATGGCTACACCTTC; CDR3aa: CASSLVSLNYGYTF
abundance: -; j_gene: TRBJ2-5; v_gene: TRBV7-2; d_gene: TRBD2; CDR3nt: TGTGCCAGCAGGCTGGGAAGTATGTCTAGCGGGGGAAAAGAGACCCAGTACTTC; CDR3aa: CASRLGSMSSGGKETQYF
abundance: -; j_gene: TRBJ2-5; v_gene: TRBV6-6; d_gene: -; CDR3nt: TGTGCCAGCAGTTACGGGGCAGGGGGGAGGGATGAGCAGTACTTC; CDR3aa: CASSYGAGGRDEQYF
abundance: -; j_gene: TRBJ2-1; v_gene: TRBV27; d_gene: TRBD1; CDR3nt: TGTGCCAGCAGTCGGACCGGGACAGTTACCTACAATGAGCGGTTCTTC; CDR3aa: CASSRTGTVTYNERFF
abundance: -; j_gene: TRBJ1-2; v_gene: TRBV12-3/TRBV12-4; d_gene: -; CDR3nt: TGTGCCAGCAGTGCGGACGGGCCCTATGGCTACACCTTC; CDR3aa: CASSADGPYGYTF
abundance: many; j_gene: TRBJ2-7; v_gene: TRBV7-2; d_gene: TRBD1; CDR3nt: TGTGCCAGCAGCCCATCTATGGGACAGGCCTACGAGCAGTACTTC; CDR3aa: CASSPSMGQAYEQYF
abundance: -; j_gene: TRBJ2-5; v_gene: TRBV5-4; d_gene: -; CDR3nt: TGTGCCAGCAGCGTGGAGGGACATCGAGAGACCCAGTACTTC; CDR3aa: CASSVEGHRETQYF
abundance: few; j_gene: TRBJ1-4; v_gene: TRBV28; d_gene: -; CDR3nt: TGTGCCAGCAGTTGGGACTTTGGGGGTGAAAAACTGTTTTTT; CDR3aa: CASSWDFGGEKLFF
abundance: -; j_gene: TRBJ2-7; v_gene: TRBV20-1; d_gene: TRBD1; CDR3nt: TGCAGTGCTAGAGATCTGGACAGGGGATCTTACGAGCAGTACTTC; CDR3aa: CSARDLDRGSYEQYF
abundance: few; j_gene: TRBJ2-1; v_gene: TRBV20-1; d_gene: TRBD1; CDR3nt: TGCAGTGCTGCCGACAGGGGAGGCTCCTACAATGAGCAGTTCTTC; CDR3aa: CSAADRGGSYNEQFF
abundance: few; j_gene: TRBJ2-3; v_gene: TRBV3-1; d_gene: TRBD2; CDR3nt: TGTGCCAGCAGCCAAAGCGGGGGGGGACAGTATTTT; CDR3aa: CASSQSGGGQYF
abundance: few; j_gene: TRBJ2-7; v_gene: TRBV6-5; d_gene: -; CDR3nt: TGTGCCAGCAGTTACTCGAGCCTAGGCGGCGACGAGCAGTACTTC; CDR3aa: CASSYSSLGGDEQYF
abundance: -; j_gene: TRBJ2-4; v_gene: TRBV6-1; d_gene: -; CDR3nt: TGTGCCAGCAGTGAAGCGATGGGTGGAGGGAACATTCAGTACTTC; CDR3aa: CASSEAMGGGNIQYF
abundance: -; j_gene: TRBJ1-5; v_gene: TRBV20-1; d_gene: -; CDR3nt: TGCAGTGCTAGGTATAGCAGCAATCAGCCCCAGCATTTT; CDR3aa: CSARYSSNQPQHF
abundance: few; j_gene: TRBJ2-5; v_gene: TRBV11-2; d_gene: TRBD2; CDR3nt: TGTGCCAGCAGCTTGGGACTAGCAGAGGGTGGAGAGACCCAGTACTTC; CDR3aa: CASSLGLAEGGETQYF
abundance: -; j_gene: TRBJ1-1; v_gene: TRBV7-2; d_gene: TRBD1; CDR3nt: TGTGCCAGCAGCTTTAAGGCAGGGGGTCGGGCTGAAGCTTTCTTT; CDR3aa: CASSFKAGGRAEAFF
abundance: -; j_gene: TRBJ1-2; v_gene: TRBV6-4; d_gene: -; CDR3nt: TGTGCCAGCAGTGACCCCGCAGGGAAGTCCACCTTC; CDR3aa: CASSDPAGKSTF
abundance: -; j_gene: TRBJ1-4; v_gene: TRBV6-5; d_gene: TRBD1; CDR3nt: TGTGCCAGCGGACAGGTTAATAAAAAACTGTTTTTT; CDR3aa: CASGQVNKKLFF
abundance: many; j_gene: TRBJ2-7; v_gene: TRBV3-1; d_gene: -; CDR3nt: TGTGCCAGCAGCCTAGACTACGAGCAGTACTTC; CDR3aa: CASSLDYEQYF
abundance: few; j_gene: TRBJ2-5; v_gene: TRBV7-2; d_gene: -; CDR3nt: TGTGCCAGCAGCTTGTTACTAGCCGGCCAAGAGACCCAGTACTTC; CDR3aa: CASSLLLAGQETQYF
abundance: -; j_gene: TRBJ2-6; v_gene: TRBV7-2; d_gene: TRBD2; CDR3nt: TGTGCCAGCAGCATGGGGGGGGCTGGGGCCAACGTCCTGACTTTC; CDR3aa: CASSMGGAGANVLTF
abundance: few; j_gene: TRBJ2-7; v_gene: TRBV20-1; d_gene: -; CDR3nt: TGCAGTGCTAGGTCCGGGTCCTCCTACAATGAGCAGTACTTC; CDR3aa: CSARSGSSYNEQYF
abundance: -; j_gene: TRBJ2-3; v_gene: TRBV20-1; d_gene: -; CDR3nt: TGCACCCAAGAGGGGGGGCGGATAAATATGCAGTATTTT; CDR3aa: CTQEGGRINMQYF
abundance: -; j_gene: TRBJ2-7; v_gene: TRBV28; d_gene: TRBD1; CDR3nt: TGTGCCAGCAGCCGCACAGGGGGTCAGGACGAGCAGTACTTC; CDR3aa: CASSRTGGQDEQYF
abundance: few; j_gene: TRBJ2-1; v_gene: TRBV6-2/TRBV6-3; d_gene: -; CDR3nt: TGTGCCAGCACCCGAGCGGGCCCCCTGGGGGAGCAGTTCTTC; CDR3aa: CASTRAGPLGEQFF
abundance: -; j_gene: TRBJ1-6; v_gene: TRBV27; d_gene: TRBD1; CDR3nt: TGTGCCAGCAGCCGGGACAGGGGAACTTCACCCCTCCACTTT; CDR3aa: CASSRDRGTSPLHF
abundance: -; j_gene: TRBJ1-2; v_gene: TRBV28; d_gene: -; CDR3nt: TGTGCCAGCAGTTTTGTCGGTCCGGACTACTATGGCTACACCTTC; CDR3aa: CASSFVGPDYYGYTF
abundance: few; j_gene: TRBJ2-7; v_gene: TRBV20-1; d_gene: -; CDR3nt: TGCAGTGCTAGGGGGGACCCAGCGAATTCCTACGAGCAGTACTTC; CDR3aa: CSARGDPANSYEQYF
abundance: -; j_gene: TRBJ2-7; v_gene: TRBV7-2; d_gene: TRBD1; CDR3nt: TGTGCCAGCAGCCTGGGAGCGGGACAGGGTCATAAGGGAGCCTACGAGCAGTACTTC; CDR3aa: CASSLGAGQGHKGAYEQYF
abundance: -; j_gene: TRBJ2-7; v_gene: TRBV29-1; d_gene: TRBD1; CDR3nt: TGCAGCGTTGATTCTATAAAAGCCGGGACAGGGGATCACGAGCAGTACTTC; CDR3aa: CSVDSIKAGTGDHEQYF
abundance: -; j_gene: TRBJ2-5; v_gene: TRBV7-6; d_gene: TRBD2; CDR3nt: TGTGCCAGCATCCCTCCCCCACTAGCGGGGGAGCAAGAGACCCAGTACTTC; CDR3aa: CASIPPPLAGEQETQYF
abundance: many; j_gene: TRBJ2-5; v_gene: TRBV7-9; d_gene: -; CDR3nt: TGTGCCAGCAGCTCCTACCAACACGGACGGCAAGAGACCCAGTACTTC; CDR3aa: CASSSYQHGRQETQYF